The source of this TCR beta chain is a study of blood T cell repertoires in COVID-19. Cohort allocation depended upon clinical history that participants reported. Germline V gene data show CDR1 as SEHNR and CDR2 as FQNEAQ (reference sequence). The CDR3 totals 16 residues. With 4 bases clipped from V and 0 bases from J, the junction kept 4 bases outside the gene matches. This clone is a singleton in its sample. In the original analysis: For nucleated cells, counts were estimated from reference gene primer amplification. Generated by immunoSEQ multiplex PCR, the TCRdb table keeps only in-frame clones and is missing some. V, J and clone size reflect that table, while D and trimming were determined from the DNA. Among hundreds of thousands of clones listed, around 87% were seen once.

The rearrangement joins TRBV7-9 to TRBJ2-1, with 9 bases aligning to TRBD2. Source material: PBMCs or T cells enriched from blood (not recorded which). The TCR sequence derives from a man younger than 45 who had recovered from COVID-19. The CDR3 sequence: CASSSSSGASYNEQFF. The CDR3 nucleotides are TGTGCCAGCAGCTCCTCTAGCGGGGCCTCCTACAATGAGCAGTTCTTC.